The present TCR beta chain was sequenced within a study of OX40 agonist ivuxolimab in advanced cancers. Study observations and caveats: Several nonresponders also turned out to have low normalized T-cell clonal expansion. Expanded clones belonging to CD8+ T cells outnumbered, on average, those of CD4+.

Germline V lookup: CDR1 MNHNS, CDR2 SASEGT. The CDR3 is made up of 14 amino acids. Trimming cost V 6 bases and J 2 bases; bases outside gene matches: 4. Clones were sequenced by immunoSEQ multiplex PCR, and TCRdb holds only the in-frame ones, with some missing. The data contain over 70,000 clones, around nine tenths of them seen just once; the ten biggest clones take up approximately 0.26%. This clone was found once. Its antigen remains unknown. The sequence was collected from an adult with an advanced solid tumor such as melanoma, head and neck, liver or kidney cancer. The sample was CD4+ or CD8+ T cells sorted from blood, taken in a trial of the OX40 agonist ivuxolimab. The V call is TRBV6-1, the J call TRBJ1-5; TRBD1 matches 7 bases. The CDR3 region is CASRDGQGNQPQHF. DNA of the CDR3: TGTGCCAGCAGGGACGGACAGGGCAATCAGCCCCAGCATTTT.